Described below is a single TCR beta chain sequence and its context. Its antigen remains unidentified. Germline is not matched at one junction end, which may reflect a read error. From RNA transcripts, TCR beta CDR3 regions were amplified. Initially, a first-round RT-PCR of the TCR CDR3 employed the HTBI primer set. A single record per CDR3 protein comes from TCRdb applying MiXCR to the multiplex PCR reads. Of over 450,000 distinct CDR3 sequences in the sample, approximately 15% were seen once. This specimen comes from a study of T cells in Graves' hyperthyroidism and ophthalmopathy. General study points: Ophthalmopathy was told apart from stable hyperthyroidism by a 13 V-J model.

This sequence was found in a woman under 30 with Graves' hyperthyroidism. The material sequenced was blood.

In nucleotides, the CDR3 is TGCGCCAGCAGCCAAGCGGCCCCGGGACTAGGGATGAGTGAGCAGTTCTTC. This encodes CASSQAAPGLGMSEQFF. The chain links TRBV2 to TRBJ2-1; 8 bases match TRBD2. The CDR3 is made up of 17 amino acids. CDR1 SNHLY and CDR2 FYNNEI come from the germline V gene.